These T cell receptor beta chains were read from a single sample in a study of T cells in Graves' hyperthyroidism and ophthalmopathy. From the multiplex PCR reads, TCRdb called clonotypes with MiXCR, one entry per CDR3 protein. Among 540,000 or so distinct CDR3 sequences listed, 15% to 19% were seen once. The sequencing sample was made of blood. Source of these receptors: a woman aged 25 to 39 with Graves' hyperthyroidism. The CDR3 runs from the conserved cysteine through the conserved F or W. D genes are given only for firm matches. Expanded clones get a size class; other rows say once, few or many, or leave the size out.

TRBJ2-1 | many | . | TRBV19 | CASSRDTVNNEQFF | TGTGCCAGTAGTAGGGACACGGTAAACAATGAGCAGTTCTTC
TRBJ2-4 | many | TRBD2 | TRBV20-1 | CSAKRLAGDALAKNIQYF | TGCAGTGCGAAACGACTAGCGGGGGACGCCCTAGCCAAAAACATTCAGTACTTC
TRBJ2-3 | many | TRBD2 | TRBV20-1 | CSARATSGRTDTQYF | TGCAGTGCTAGGGCCACTAGCGGGAGGACAGATACGCAGTATTTT
TRBJ2-6 | few | . | TRBV7-2 | CASRSMISGANVLTF | TGTGCCAGCAGGTCTATGATTTCTGGGGCCAACGTCCTGACTTTC
TRBJ2-3 | few | . | TRBV15 | CATSRARDRSSGTDTQYF | TGTGCCACCAGCAGAGCCCGAGACCGGTCAAGCGGCACAGATACGCAGTATTTT
TRBJ2-1 | . | . | TRBV20-1 | CSARGRRVTSYNEQFF | TGCAGTGCTAGGGGGCGGAGGGTGACCTCCTACAATGAGCAGTTCTTC
TRBJ2-2 | . | TRBD1 | TRBV13 | CASSFLTGGDTGELFF | TGTGCCAGCAGCTTCCTGACAGGGGGCGATACCGGGGAGCTGTTTTTT
TRBJ2-1 | few | TRBD2 | TRBV7-6 | CASSFRSSGRVDNEQFF | TGTGCCAGCAGTTTTAGATCTAGCGGGAGGGTCGACAATGAGCAGTTCTTC
TRBJ2-2 | . | . | TRBV5-1 | CASRRVPADTGELFF | TGCGCCAGCAGGAGGGTCCCCGCAGACACCGGGGAGCTGTTTTTT
TRBJ2-6 | many | TRBD1 | TRBV28 | CATKDRRPSGANVLTF | TGTGCCACCAAGGACAGGCGCCCCTCTGGGGCCAACGTCCTGACTTTC
TRBJ2-3 | many | . | TRBV28 | CARKDIWADTQYF | TGTGCCAGGAAGGACATATGGGCAGATACGCAGTATTTT
TRBJ2-7 | . | . | TRBV6-1 | CASQRGQGVYPYEQYF | TGTGCCAGCCAACGGGGGCAGGGGGTATACCCCTACGAGCAGTACTTC
TRBJ2-2 | few | . | TRBV29-1 | CSVRTIRGGPNTGELFF | TGCAGCGTACGTACAATTCGAGGGGGGCCTAACACCGGGGAGCTGTTTTTT
TRBJ2-2 | . | TRBD2 | TRBV4-2 | CASSQDLGLAGGPGELFF | TGTGCCAGCAGCCAAGATTTGGGGCTAGCGGGAGGGCCCGGGGAGCTGTTTTTT
TRBJ2-1 | many | . | TRBV29-1 | CSVEGLIGYEQFF | TGCAGCGTTGAGGGATTAATCGGGTATGAGCAGTTCTTC